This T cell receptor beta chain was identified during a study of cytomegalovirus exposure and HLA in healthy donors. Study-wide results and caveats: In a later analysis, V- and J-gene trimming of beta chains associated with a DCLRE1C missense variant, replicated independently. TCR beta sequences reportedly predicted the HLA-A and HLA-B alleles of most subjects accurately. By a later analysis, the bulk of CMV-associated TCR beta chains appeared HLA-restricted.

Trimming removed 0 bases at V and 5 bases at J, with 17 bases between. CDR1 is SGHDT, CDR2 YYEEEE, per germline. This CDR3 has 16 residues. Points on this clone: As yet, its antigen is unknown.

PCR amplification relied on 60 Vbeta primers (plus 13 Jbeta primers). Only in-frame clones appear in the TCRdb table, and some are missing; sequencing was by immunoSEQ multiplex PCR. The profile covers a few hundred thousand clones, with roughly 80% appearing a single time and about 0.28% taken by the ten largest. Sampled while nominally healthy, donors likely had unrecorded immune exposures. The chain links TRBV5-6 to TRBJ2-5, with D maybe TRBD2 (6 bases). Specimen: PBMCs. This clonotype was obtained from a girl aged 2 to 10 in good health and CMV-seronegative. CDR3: CASSLEGTFRRETQYF. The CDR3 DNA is TGTGCCAGCAGCTTGGAAGGGACTTTTAGGAGGGAGACCCAGTACTTC.